Each of the 24 T cell receptor beta chains below was sequenced from the same sample in a study of identical twins. TCRdb re-called the 5' RACE reads with MiXCR, one entry per CDR3 protein. The sample contains fewer than 500,000 distinct CDR3 sequences, approximately 24% of which appear only once. These sequences were also reported in another study, on T cells expressing NK-cell markers.

Sequencing input: CD4+ T cells sorted from blood. These receptors were collected from a woman aged 18-29 years in good health.

This clonotype was detected a few times. The V and J genes are TRBV20-1 and TRBJ2-1, with TRBD2 matching 13 bases. Trimming removed 5 bases from V and 9 bases from J; junction bases left unmatched: 10. Germline loops: CDR1 DFQATT, CDR2 SNEGSKA (reference sequence). The CDR3 totals 15 residues. The CDR3 is CSAGGGTSGIFEQFF. As DNA, the CDR3 is TGCAGTGCTGGGGGCGGGACTAGCGGGATCTTTGAGCAGTTCTTC.

The chain has TRBV12-3 or TRBV12-4 and TRBJ2-1; 9 bases are a match to TRBD2. The CDR3 is made up of 17 amino acids. Germline trimming cut 2 bases from V and 4 bases from J; bases unmatched to any gene: 9. CDR3 residues: CASSLTSGRGRYNEQFF. DNA of the CDR3: TGTGCCAGCAGTTTAACTAGCGGGCGTGGCCGGTACAATGAGCAGTTCTTC.

Details on this clonotype: Its ends do not fully match the called genes, so a read error is possible. The chain recombines TRBV6-1 with TRBJ2-1; D is possibly TRBD2 (6 bases). Per germline, CDR1 MNHNS and CDR2 SASEGT. The CDR3 contains 15 residues. This chain's CDR3 is CASSEVGGVAEVQFF. CDR3 bases: TGTGCCAGCAGCGAAGTGGGAGGCGTGGCCGAGGTGCAGTTCTTC.

CDR3 coding DNA: TGCAGTGCTAGTATCATCCAGGGGACTGAAGCTTTCTTT. Protein sequence: CSASIIQGTEAFF. The rearrangement joins TRBV20-1 to TRBJ1-1; D perhaps matches TRBD1 (6 bases). Per the germline V gene, CDR1 is DFQATT and CDR2 is SNEGSKA (reference sequence). This CDR3 comprises 13 residues. Trimming stripped 3 bases from V and 5 bases from J, with 13 bases between.

The chain employs TRBV6-5 and TRBJ2-2; 9 nucleotides match TRBD1. The CDR3 contains 17 residues. J lost 5 bases, V lost 2 bases, and 9 bases had no gene match. Germline values: CDR1 MNHEY, CDR2 SVGAGI. DNA for the CDR3: TGTGCCAGCAGTTACAAGACAGGGGGGAAAAGGACCGGGGAGCTGTTTTTT. It encodes CASSYKTGGKRTGELFF.

As to this clonotype: One junction end disagrees with the germline gene, perhaps due to a read error. The chain's CDR3 is CASSLVSGELQPQHF. CDR3 DNA: TGTGCTAGCAGCTTAGTTTCAGGGGAGCTTCAGCCCCAGCATTTT. The chain links TRBV7-7 to TRBJ1-5; D might be TRBD1 (6 bases). The CDR3 length is 15 residues. CDR1 and CDR2 from the germline V gene are SSHAT and FNYEAQ (reference sequence). Full variable domain (remainder filled in from reference TRBV7-7 and TRBJ1-5): GAGVSQSPRYKVTKRGQDVTLRCDPISSHATLYWYQQALGQGPEFLTYFNYEAQPDKSGLPSDRFSAERPEGSISTLTIQRTEQRDSAMYRCASSLVSGELQPQHFGDGTRLSIL.

V and J are TRBV6-1 and TRBJ1-2, with TRBD1 matching 10 bases. This CDR3 is built from 13 residues. V shed 8 bases and J 5 bases; nucleotides not matched to a gene: 5. The V gene's germline CDR1 is MNHNS and CDR2 SASEGT. CDR3 DNA: TGTGCCAGCGGTCGGGGACAGGGGTATGGCTACACCTTC. Translating it yields CASGRGQGYGYTF.

There are a few counts of this clonotype. The chain recombines TRBV6-1 with TRBJ2-7; TRBD2 aligns across 8 bases. V lost 5 bases and J lost 2; bases outside the gene matches: 8. There are 15 residues in the CDR3. Germline CDR1 is MNHNS and CDR2 is SASEGT. For the CDR3, the DNA is TGTGCCAGCAGTCCCCGGGGGGGGCAGACCTACGAGCAGTACTTC. Residues: CASSPRGGQTYEQYF.

The chain links TRBV5-1 to TRBJ1-5; 8 bases line up with TRBD1. The junction had 5 bases not matched to a gene; V was cut back by 0 bases and J by 3 bases. Germline values: CDR1 SGHRS, CDR2 YFSETQ. The CDR3 contains 16 residues. The CDR3 DNA reads TGCGCCAGCAGCTTGGAAGGGACAGGCAACAATCAGCCCCAGCATTTT. It codes for CASSLEGTGNNQPQHF. Filled out from reference TRBV5-1 and TRBJ1-5, the complete variable domain reads KAGVTQTPRYLIKTRGQQVTLSCSPISGHRSVSWYQQTPGQGLQFLFEYFSETQRNKGNFPGRFSGRQFSNSRSEMNVSTLELGDSALYLCASSLEGTGNNQPQHFGDGTRLSIL.

This clonotype has just a few counts. The V and J genes are TRBV3-1 and TRBJ1-4, with D tentatively TRBD1 (6 bases). CDR3 length equals 15 residues. The germline V gene has CDR1 LGHDT and CDR2 YNNKEL (reference sequence). The germline V and J ends were trimmed by 5 bases and 5 bases, with 15 bases remaining between them. CDR3 residues: CASSTYGTLNEKLFF. As DNA, the CDR3 is TGTGCCAGCAGCACCTATGGGACACTGAATGAAAAACTGTTTTTT. Combining the CDR3 with reference TRBV3-1 and TRBJ1-4 gives the whole variable domain DTAVSQTPKYLVTQMGNDKSIKCEQNLGHDTMYWYKQDSKKFLKIMFSYNNKELIINETVPNRFSPKSPDKAHLNLHINSLELGDSAVYFCASSTYGTLNEKLFFGSGTQLSVL.

Only a few counts were recorded for this clonotype. The V gene is TRBV4-3, the J gene TRBJ2-4, with D unclear. CDR1 LGHNA and CDR2 YSLEER come from the germline V gene. Trimming removed 0 bases at V and 6 bases at J, with 12 bases between. This CDR3 is 15 amino acids long. CDR3 region: CASSQESETTNIQYF. As DNA, the CDR3 is TGCGCCAGCAGCCAAGAATCGGAGACGACAAACATTCAGTACTTC.

This sequence joins TRBV3-1 and TRBJ2-1; 10 nucleotides match TRBD2. V lost 0 bases, J lost 5 bases, and 4 bases stayed unmatched. CDR1 and CDR2 from the germline V gene are LGHDT and YNNKEL (reference sequence). The CDR3 has 16 residues. The CDR3 sequence is CASSQDTTSGDNEQFF. The DNA for the CDR3 is TGTGCCAGCAGCCAAGATACTACTAGCGGGGACAATGAGCAGTTCTTC.

A few counts support this clonotype. CDR3 residues: CASSYSGVGVQFF. CDR3 nucleotide sequence: TGTGCCAGCAGTTACTCTGGCGTCGGGGTCCAGTTCTTC. The chain joins TRBV6-5 to TRBJ2-1; a possible D gene is TRBD2 (5 bases). The CDR3 has 13 residues. The V end lost 0 bases, the J end lost 13 bases, and 13 bases lay between the germline ends. In germline, CDR1 is MNHEY, CDR2 SVGAGI.

This clonotype occurred once. The CDR3 reads CASRDRVRSNQPQHF. In DNA form, the CDR3 reads TGTGCCAGCAGGGACAGGGTAAGAAGCAATCAGCCCCAGCATTTT. V and J are TRBV6-1 and TRBJ1-5; 8 bases map to TRBD1. The J segment lost 1 base and the V segment lost 6 bases, leaving 5 bases of the junction unmatched. CDR3 length equals 15 residues. CDR1 MNHNS and CDR2 SASEGT come from the germline V gene.

This clonotype was detected only a few times. The rearrangement joins TRBV5-6 to TRBJ2-2; 7 bases map to TRBD2. Germline-derived CDR1 and CDR2 are SGHDT and YYEEEE. Unmatched junction bases numbered 7, after V lost 4 bases and J lost 7 bases. The CDR3 loop spans 14 amino acids. CDR3 in DNA: TGTGCCAGCAGCCGACGTCGGACTAGCGGGGAGCTGTTTTTT. It is translated as CASSRRRTSGELFF.

This clonotype was detected only a few times. This chain joins TRBV18 and TRBJ2-1, with 13 nucleotides matching TRBD2. Per germline, CDR1 KGHSH and CDR2 LQKENI. This CDR3 spans 18 amino acids. The trim removed 2 bases at V and 0 bases at J, leaving 4 bases unmatched. The CDR3 DNA reads TGTGCCAGCTCACCAGGGGGACTAGCGGGAAGCTCCTACAATGAGCAGTTCTTC. Its protein is CASSPGGLAGSSYNEQFF.

V usage is TRBV9 and J usage is TRBJ1-6, with D possibly being TRBD1 (6 bases). Germline-derived CDR1 and CDR2 are SGDLS and YYNGEE. The CDR3 has 14 residues. Trimming took off 3 bases at V and 8 bases at J, with 12 bases between the two ends. CDR3 residues: CASSGGRGDSPLHF. The CDR3 DNA is TGTGCCAGCAGCGGTGGCAGGGGTGATTCACCCCTCCACTTT. The whole variable domain, filled in from reference TRBV9 and TRBJ1-6, reads DSGVTQTPKHLITATGQRVTLRCSPRSGDLSVYWYQQSLDQGLQFLIQYYNGEERAKGNILERFSAQQFPDLHSELNLSSLELGDSALYFCASSGGRGDSPLHFGNGTRLTVT.

The V and J genes are TRBV29-1 and TRBJ2-2; TRBD1 matches at 7 bases. The CDR3 loop spans 16 amino acids. CDR1 is SQVTM and CDR2 is ANQGSEA in the germline V gene. The junction had 16 bases not matched to a gene; V was cut back by 6 bases and J by 6 bases. CDR3 protein: CSVKREGAQRPGELFF. In DNA form, the CDR3 reads TGCAGCGTCAAACGTGAGGGGGCGCAAAGACCCGGGGAGCTGTTTTTT.

This clonotype has only a few counts. CDR3 residues: CSATDRASYTEAFF. In nucleotides, the CDR3 is TGCAGTGCAACGGACAGGGCGAGCTACACTGAAGCTTTCTTT. The rearrangement links TRBV20-1 to TRBJ1-1; 8 bases match TRBD1. Germline values: CDR1 DFQATT, CDR2 SNEGSKA (reference sequence). The V segment lost 6 bases and the J segment 3 bases; nucleotides outside the gene matches: 9. This CDR3 is 14 amino acids long.

The CDR3 here is CAISESWGTGGAGHTEAFF. DNA of the CDR3: TGTGCCATCAGTGAGTCTTGGGGGACAGGGGGCGCGGGGCACACTGAAGCTTTCTTT. The chain links TRBV10-3 to TRBJ1-1; TRBD1 agrees at 12 bases. This CDR3 is 19 amino acids long. Losses at the gene ends were 0 bases for V and 3 bases for J; bases not matched to a gene: 11. The V gene's germline CDR1 is ENHRY and CDR2 SYGVKD.

This clonotype appeared a few times. The chain combines TRBV6-1 with TRBJ2-6, with D perhaps matching TRBD1 or TRBD2 (5 bases each). CDR1 and CDR2 (germline): MNHNS, SASEGT. V lost 8 bases and J 4 bases, leaving 15 bases between the germline ends. CDR3 length: 15 amino acids. Here the CDR3 reads CASSLGTFGANVLTF. The CDR3 DNA sequence: TGTGCCAGCTCGCTTGGGACGTTCGGGGCCAACGTCCTGACTTTC.

This clonotype was found a few times. This rearrangement joins TRBV6-1 to TRBJ2-5; D is perhaps TRBD2 (5 bases). Germline V lookup: CDR1 MNHNS, CDR2 SASEGT. This CDR3 is built from 13 residues. Trimming stripped 7 bases from V and 2 bases from J, with 11 bases between. DNA for the CDR3: TGTGCCAGCACCCGACTACCTCAAGAGACCCAGTACTTC. Protein sequence: CASTRLPQETQYF.

The V call is TRBV12-3 or TRBV12-4, the J call TRBJ1-6; TRBD1 might be the D (5 bases). This CDR3 has 13 residues. Trimming removed 6 bases from V and 7 bases from J, with 10 bases in between. CDR3: CASRQDKNSPLHF. CDR3 nucleotides: TGTGCCAGCAGGCAGGACAAGAATTCACCCCTCCACTTT.

The chain joins TRBV11-2 to TRBJ2-7; D possibly corresponds to TRBD1 (5 bases). Germline V CDR1 and CDR2: SGHAT, FQNNGV. With 2 bases removed from V and 3 bases from J, the gap between germline ends came to 29 bases. The CDR3 runs 20 residues. The CDR3 loop is CASSLKPPYKTDPFGYEQYF. The CDR3 bases are TGTGCCAGCAGCTTAAAACCCCCATACAAGACAGACCCGTTTGGCTACGAGCAGTACTTC.